The T cell receptor (beta chain) described here comes from a study of T-cell reconstitution after alpha-beta-depleted transplantation in children. Broader study findings: Fresh T-cell production supplied most of the T-cell counts and diversity seen one year after transplant. Reported findings indicate that, about two months after transplant, alpha-beta T cells came from several hundred expanded clones, which were derived from non-depleted graft cells. Elevated TCRbeta diversity at day 60 was traced, in some patients, to surviving recipient T cells and thymic progenitors.

Preparation of the TCRbeta library involved a method that used unique molecular identifiers. MiXCR, applied by TCRdb to the PCR reads, yields one record per CDR3 protein. The table shows 200,000 to 300,000 distinct CDR3 sequences, with about 24% occurring only once. With respect to this clonotype: Its antigen is still unknown.

The source was PBMCs, mostly from graft donor cells, collected 360 days after TCRalphabeta/CD19-depleted stem cell transplant. The clonotype comes from a female patient aged 2 to 10 who had a stem cell transplant for congenital amegakaryocytic thrombocytopenia, so the T cells may come from the graft donor.

The CDR3 region is CAISVTGGAGQPQHF. CDR3 sequence (DNA): TGTGCCATCAGTGTCACAGGGGGCGCGGGTCAGCCCCAGCATTTT. This chain links TRBV10-3 with TRBJ1-5; 9 positions agree with TRBD1. CDR1 ENHRY and CDR2 SYGVKD come from the germline V gene. With 4 bases clipped from V and 6 bases from J, the junction kept 7 bases outside the gene matches. This CDR3 contains 15 residues.